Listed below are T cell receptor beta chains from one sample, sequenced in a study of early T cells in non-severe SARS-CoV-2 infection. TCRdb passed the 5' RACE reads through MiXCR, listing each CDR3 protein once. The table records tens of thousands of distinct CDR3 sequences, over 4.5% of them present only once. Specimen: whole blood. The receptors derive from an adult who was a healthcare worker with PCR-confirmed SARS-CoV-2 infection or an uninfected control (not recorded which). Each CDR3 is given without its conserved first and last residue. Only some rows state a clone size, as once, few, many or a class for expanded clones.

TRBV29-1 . SAGQGAGDYGYT
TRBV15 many ATSRVTGGTEAF
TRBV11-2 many ASSLVGLAGGTDTQY
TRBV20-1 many SASRGADTEAF
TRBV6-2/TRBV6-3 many ASSLWTSSNEQF
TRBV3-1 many ASSQGGDRGSLPLH
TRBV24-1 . ATSGPGTSTDTQY
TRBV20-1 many SASLLGNQPQH
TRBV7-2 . ASSLGQEQY
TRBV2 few ASSADTGLTEAF
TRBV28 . ASSLHRTQETQY
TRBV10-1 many ASSSDNYEQY
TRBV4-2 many ASSQERRGSSYEQY
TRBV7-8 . ASGFGAVDNEQY
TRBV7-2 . ASSSRRGPYGYT
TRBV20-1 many SASSGTNYGYT
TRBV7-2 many ASSLTGGWRSDTQY
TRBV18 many ASSARLADEAGELF
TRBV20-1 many SARSGISADTQY
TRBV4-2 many ASSQVGDNTDTQY
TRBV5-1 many ASSLWGGNSPLH
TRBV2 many ASSVTGNNEQF
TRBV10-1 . ASSASGSSYEQY
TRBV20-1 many SANIPSGTYNEQF
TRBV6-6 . ASSPNRDGEQF
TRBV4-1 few ASSQDTGAKYEQY
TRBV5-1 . ASSPGQGRTGELF
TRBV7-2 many ASSLAGSNEKLF
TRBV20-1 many SARGQETQY
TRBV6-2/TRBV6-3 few ASSKRLTSGRAETQY
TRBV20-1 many SASSGQTEQY
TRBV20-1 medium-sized SDRRDTDTQY
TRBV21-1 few ASSRRPTNYGYT
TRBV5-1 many ASSLAVNAEAF
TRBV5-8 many ASSSPGTGNEQY
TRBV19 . ASMPGTNEKLF
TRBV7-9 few ASSSSGQDYEQY
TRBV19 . ATTAGTGGVNTEAF
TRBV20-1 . SARDPAGVSYEQY
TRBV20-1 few SARAGSYNEQF
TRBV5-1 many ASSFNLNTEAF